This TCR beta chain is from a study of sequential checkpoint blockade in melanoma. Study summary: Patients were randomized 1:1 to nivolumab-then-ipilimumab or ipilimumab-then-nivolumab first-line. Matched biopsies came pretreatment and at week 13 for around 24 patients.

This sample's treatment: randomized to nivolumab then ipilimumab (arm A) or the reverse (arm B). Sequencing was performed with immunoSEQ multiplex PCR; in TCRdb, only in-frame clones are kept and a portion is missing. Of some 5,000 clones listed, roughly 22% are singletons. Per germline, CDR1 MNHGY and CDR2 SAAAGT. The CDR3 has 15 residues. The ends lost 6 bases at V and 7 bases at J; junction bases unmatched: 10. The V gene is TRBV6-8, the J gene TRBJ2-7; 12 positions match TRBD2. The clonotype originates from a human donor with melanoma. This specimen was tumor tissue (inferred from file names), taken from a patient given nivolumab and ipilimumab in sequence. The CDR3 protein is CASRKTSGSIKEQYF. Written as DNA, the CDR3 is TGTGCCAGCAGGAAGACTAGCGGGAGTATCAAAGAGCAGTACTTC.